Listed here are 22 T cell receptor beta chains from one sample, sequenced in a study of T cell repertoires in cytomegalovirus infection. No antigen is known for these receptors. MiXCR, applied by TCRdb to the reads, yields one record per CDR3 protein. The sample has approximately 730,000 distinct CDR3 sequences; about 30% are singletons. The source material was cultured PBMCs, sampled from culture after CMV antigen stimulation. The receptors stem from a human donor in good health (CMV status not recorded). Some clones in this sample may be carry-over from other donors' samples.

As to this clonotype: This sequence may be a read error, since a much larger clone differs from it by one base. The rearrangement uses TRBV7-2 and TRBJ1-5; no definite D call. Germline V gene data show CDR1 as SGHTA and CDR2 as FQGNSA. This CDR3 is built from 14 residues. The DNA of the CDR3 is TGTGCCAGCAGCTTAAGATGGCTAGAACAGCCCCAGCGTTTT. This translates into CASSLRWLEQPQRF.

The chain has TRBV27 and TRBJ1-4, with D unresolved. The germline CDR1 and CDR2 sequences are MNHEY and SMNVEV (reference sequence). Trimming left V 5 bases short and J 8 bases short, with 12 bases between. This CDR3 comprises 13 residues. The chain's CDR3 is CASSPRSGEKLFF. Here the CDR3 DNA reads TGTGCCAGCAGTCCCCGGTCTGGAGAAAAACTGTTTTTT.

The sample holds a few counts of this clonotype. The V call is TRBV12-3 or TRBV12-4, the J call TRBJ2-7, with 8 positions matching TRBD1. Germline trimming cut 6 bases from V and 7 bases from J; bases unmatched to any gene: 14. CDR3 length equals 15 residues. The CDR3 DNA is TGTGCCAGCAGCCCCGGGACAGGATCACCCATGGAGCAGTACTTC. Protein product: CASSPGTGSPMEQYF.

The V and J genes are TRBV20-1 and TRBJ2-2; D gene ambiguous. There are 14 residues in the CDR3. Per the germline V gene, CDR1 is DFQATT and CDR2 is SNEGSKA (reference sequence). The V and J ends lost 5 bases and 1 base respectively, with 11 bases between them. The CDR3: CSARATLNTGELFF. The CDR3 DNA reads as TGCAGTGCTCGAGCTACCCTGAACACCGGGGAGCTGTTTTTT.

The chain uses TRBV20-1 and TRBJ1-3; no firm D call. The germline gives CDR1 DFQATT, CDR2 SNEGSKA (reference sequence). V shed 6 bases and J shed 0 bases, with 15 bases lying between them. CDR3 length: 15 amino acids. For the CDR3, the DNA is TGCAGTGCCACCTCCTCGAGGGTCTCTGGAAACACCATATATTTT. Its protein product is CSATSSRVSGNTIYF.

The CDR3 coding sequence is TGTGCCAGCAGACCCCGAGGAAGCGGGTACAATGAGCAGTTCTTC. Translation gives CASRPRGSGYNEQFF. The chain employs TRBV6-2 or TRBV6-3 and TRBJ2-1; possibly TRBD2 for D (6 bases). V was clipped by 6 bases and J by 4 bases, with 16 bases between them. CDR1 MNHEY and CDR2 SVGEGT come from the germline V gene. The CDR3 is 15 amino acids.

The chain employs TRBV7-9 and TRBJ2-2; weak D call: TRBD2 (6 bases). V lost 3 bases to trimming and J lost 3 bases, with 11 bases between them. This CDR3 is built from 15 residues. The germline V gene encodes CDR1 SEHNR and CDR2 FQNEAQ (reference sequence). In nucleotides, the CDR3 is TGTGCCAGCAGCTTCGGGAGAGGTCACACCGGGGAGCTGTTTTTT. It is translated as CASSFGRGHTGELFF.

This chain uses TRBV6-1 with TRBJ2-3, with D hard to call. The germline gives CDR1 MNHNS, CDR2 SASEGT. The CDR3 runs 13 residues. V was trimmed by 10 bases and J by 4 bases, leaving 15 bases between them. This CDR3 reads CAILRQDADTQYF. The CDR3 coding sequence is TGTGCCATCCTAAGGCAGGACGCAGATACGCAGTATTTT.

The rearrangement joins TRBV6-1 to TRBJ1-4; D is unclear. The CDR3 length is 14 residues. Trimming stripped 4 bases from V and 4 bases from J, with 10 bases between. Germline V CDR1 and CDR2: MNHNS, SASEGT. CDR3 residues: CASSVGQLNEKLFF. For the CDR3, the DNA is TGTGCCAGCAGTGTCGGGCAGCTTAATGAAAAACTGTTTTTT.

This chain connects TRBV5-4 to TRBJ1-4; 10 nucleotides agree with TRBD1. CDR1 is SGHNT, CDR2 YYREEE, per germline (reference sequence). The CDR3 is made up of 16 amino acids. V trimming: 4 bases; J trimming: 4 bases; junction bases outside the gene matches: 7. The CDR3 loop reads CASSRDRGFGNEKLFF. The CDR3 DNA sequence: TGTGCCAGCAGCCGGGACAGGGGATTCGGTAATGAAAAACTGTTTTTT.

This clonotype was found many times. The chain uses TRBV7-2 and TRBJ2-1, with TRBD2 identical over 10 bases. The germline V gene encodes CDR1 SGHTA and CDR2 FQGNSA. The CDR3 length is 17 residues. J was trimmed by 9 bases and V by 1 base; bases with no gene match: 12. CDR3 in DNA: TGTGCCAGCAGCTTAGTACCTAGGAGCGGGGGGGCAAGTGAGCAGTTCTTC. It yields the protein CASSLVPRSGGASEQFF.

This clonotype was counted only a few times. The chain couples TRBV7-8 to TRBJ2-3; TRBD2 matches 7 bases. Trimming at V came to 1 base and at J to 4 bases, leaving 8 bases not matched to a gene. This CDR3 region has 16 residues. The germline gives CDR1 SGHVS, CDR2 FQNEAQ. CDR3 nucleotides: TGTGCCAGCAGCTTAGGCGGGAGTGCCTTCCCAGATACGCAGTATTTT. Translated, it gives CASSLGGSAFPDTQYF.

The V and J genes are TRBV5-5 and TRBJ1-6, with a tentative D call TRBD1 (5 bases). The V and J ends lost 4 bases and 9 bases respectively, with 20 bases between them. The length of the CDR3 is 16 residues. Per germline, CDR1 SGHKS and CDR2 YYEKEE (reference sequence). CDR3 in DNA: TGTGCCAGCAGCCCCAAGTTGTGGGGCGGGAGTTCACCCCTCCACTTT. It specifies CASSPKLWGGSSPLHF.

The J gene is TRBJ2-5, the V gene TRBV10-3; D call uncertain. Germline CDR1 ENHRY, CDR2 SYGVKD. Deletions cut 1 base from V and 5 bases from J, with 8 bases between. The CDR3 sequence is 13 residues long. The CDR3 coding sequence is TGTGCCATCAGTGAGTTCTCTTCGGAGACCCAGTACTTC. This translates into CAISEFSSETQYF.

The V call is TRBV6-1, the J call TRBJ2-3, with TRBD1 matching over 7 bases. The V and J ends lost 7 bases and 8 bases, in that order; junction bases with no gene match: 9. Germline loops: CDR1 MNHNS, CDR2 SASEGT. This CDR3 contains 13 residues. The CDR3, as DNA: TGTGCCAGCACACTGGACAGGTTTGGTACGCAGTATTTT. It yields the protein CASTLDRFGTQYF.

The chain recombines TRBV5-4 with TRBJ2-7; D possibly corresponds to TRBD1 (5 bases). The CDR3 runs to 13 residues. The germline V gene has CDR1 SGHNT and CDR2 YYREEE (reference sequence). Trimming left V 7 bases short and J 0 bases short, with 11 bases between. CDR3 coding DNA: TGTGCCAGCCAGGGATTCGCCTCCTACGAGCAGTACTTC. Amino acid sequence: CASQGFASYEQYF.

This rearrangement joins TRBV7-9 to TRBJ1-4, with 9 bases that match TRBD1. Trimming at V came to 2 bases and at J to 8 bases, leaving 6 bases not matched to a gene. Germline V gives CDR1 SEHNR, CDR2 FQNEAQ (reference sequence). This CDR3 has 15 amino acids. Here the CDR3 reads CASSLTGGAIEKLFF. The CDR3, as DNA: TGTGCCAGCAGCTTAACAGGGGGCGCTATCGAAAAACTGTTTTTT.

This clonotype appeared many times. V is TRBV7-2 and J is TRBJ1-5, with unresolved D. The CDR3 consists of 13 residues. Germline V gene lookup returns CDR1 SGHTA and CDR2 FQGNSA. V was clipped by 5 bases and J by 7 bases, with 12 bases between them. The DNA for the CDR3 is TGTGCCAGCAGCACTCGCGGAGGGCAGCCCCAGCATTTT. Translated: CASSTRGGQPQHF.

The chain couples TRBV7-9 to TRBJ2-3; TRBD1 matches at 8 bases. V shed 5 bases, J shed 2 bases, and the junction held 9 bases outside the gene matches. The V gene's germline CDR1 is SEHNR and CDR2 FQNEAQ (reference sequence). The CDR3 spans 16 residues. DNA for the CDR3: TGTGCCAGCAGCATACCGGGACAGGAAAACACAGATACGCAGTATTTT. It encodes CASSIPGQENTDTQYF.

This sequence joins TRBV6-5 and TRBJ1-1, with D hard to call. The germline V gene has CDR1 MNHEY and CDR2 SVGAGI. The CDR3 is 14 residues long. Trimming pared 2 bases from V and 4 bases from J, leaving 11 bases between. CDR3 nucleotide sequence: TGTGCCAGCAGTTACAGGGAGAAAACCACTGAAGCTTTCTTT. Translated, it gives CASSYREKTTEAFF.

The J gene is TRBJ2-1, the V gene TRBV7-3; possible D gene TRBD2, 6 bases. The CDR3 covers 12 residues. V shed 2 bases and J shed 12 bases, with 11 bases lying between them. The germline V gene encodes CDR1 SGHTA and CDR2 FQGTGA. The CDR3 bases are TGTGCCAGCAGCTTAGGGGCGGGGCCGCAGTTCTTC. Protein sequence: CASSLGAGPQFF.

The rearrangement links TRBV2 to TRBJ1-1; D gene uncertain. Germline V gene lookup returns CDR1 SNHLY and CDR2 FYNNEI. The CDR3 runs 13 residues. V lost 6 bases, J lost 0 bases, and 8 bases lay in between. The CDR3 region is CASRAQMNTEAFF. The CDR3 DNA reads TGTGCCAGCAGAGCTCAGATGAACACTGAAGCTTTCTTT.